This is a list of T cell receptor beta chains from one sample in a study of molecular identifiers for immune sequencing clone quantification. TCRdb passed the PCR reads through MiXCR, listing each CDR3 protein once. The sample lists some 650,000 distinct CDR3 sequences, just under 20% seen once, with roughly 0.83% in the top ten. Sample: naive CD8+ T cells from blood, with Jurkat cell RNA spiked in. These receptors were collected from a human donor in good health. Some libraries in this study had Jurkat cell RNA spiked in. Each CDR3 is given with its conserved first and last residue. Fields, in order: clone size, V gene, D gene, J gene, CDR3 protein, CDR3 DNA. The D gene is left open where the match is weak. The size entry is marked missing in some rows and otherwise reads once, few, many or a size class.

few	TRBV7-2	TRBD1	TRBJ2-7	CASSLGDSGGLGYEQYF	TGTGCCAGCAGCTTAGGGGATTCAGGGGGCTTGGGCTACGAGCAGTACTTC
many	TRBV20-1	TRBD2	TRBJ2-5	CSARGVSGGAGQETQYF	TGCAGTGCTAGAGGAGTTAGCGGGGGGGCTGGTCAAGAGACCCAGTACTTC
few	TRBV4-1	-	TRBJ1-4	CASSLAQGIPPSFNEKLFF	TGCGCCAGCAGCCTGGCACAGGGTATCCCACCCTCCTTTAATGAAAAACTGTTTTTT
many	TRBV6-1	-	TRBJ1-2	CASSEGFPASYGYTF	TGTGCCAGCAGTGAGGGCTTTCCTGCGTCCTATGGCTACACCTTC
many	TRBV5-4	-	TRBJ1-2	CASSTAGRVDGYTF	TGTGCCAGCAGCACCGCAGGCAGGGTCGATGGCTACACCTTC
few	TRBV25-1	TRBD1	TRBJ1-1	CAGHSGPGQLNTEAFF	TGTGCCGGCCACTCAGGGCCGGGACAGCTGAACACTGAAGCTTTCTTT
few	TRBV14	-	TRBJ2-2	CASSQDFRGKTNGELFF	TGTGCCAGCAGCCAAGATTTTCGGGGCAAAACGAACGGGGAGCTGTTTTTT
few	TRBV6-2/TRBV6-3	TRBD1	TRBJ2-7	CASSRARDSSYEQYF	TGTGCCAGCAGCCGGGCCCGGGACAGCTCCTACGAGCAGTACTTC
few	TRBV7-3	TRBD2	TRBJ2-1	CASSPGTSGSDEQFF	TGTGCCAGCAGCCCCGGGACTAGCGGGAGTGATGAGCAGTTCTTC
many	TRBV4-3	TRBD2	TRBJ2-1	CASSQGTSGGRANEQFF	TGCGCCAGCAGCCAAGGGACTAGCGGGGGAAGGGCCAATGAGCAGTTCTTC
-	TRBV19	-	TRBJ1-3	CASSPSSGRYSGNTIYF	TGTGCCAGTAGTCCGTCCTCAGGGCGCTACTCTGGAAACACCATATATTTT
few	TRBV19	TRBD2	TRBJ2-1	CASSIDRTSGAYNEQFF	TGTGCCAGTAGTATAGACAGGACTAGCGGGGCCTACAATGAGCAGTTCTTC
many	TRBV4-1	-	TRBJ2-2	CASSQDVAGELFF	TGCGCCAGCAGCCAAGATGTAGCCGGGGAGCTGTTTTTT
-	TRBV9	-	TRBJ1-1	CASSVGVNTDAFF	TGTGCCAGCAGCGTAGGGGTGAACACTGATGCTTTCTTT
many	TRBV13	-	TRBJ1-1	CASSLGQSYTEAFF	TGTGCCAGCAGCTTAGGACAGTCCTACACTGAAGCTTTCTTT
many	TRBV29-1	TRBD1	TRBJ1-1	CSVEDPDRANTEAFF	TGCAGCGTTGAAGATCCCGACAGGGCGAACACTGAAGCTTTCTTT
many	TRBV27	TRBD1	TRBJ1-2	CASRGQNYGYTF	TGTGCCAGCAGGGGACAGAACTATGGCTACACCTTC
many	TRBV20-1	-	TRBJ2-3	CSAWRPGDVADTQYF	TGCAGTGCTTGGCGACCAGGGGATGTCGCAGATACGCAGTATTTT
many	TRBV4-1	TRBD2	TRBJ2-7	CASSHAGLAENYEQYF	TGCGCCAGCAGCCATGCGGGACTAGCGGAGAACTACGAGCAGTACTTC
-	TRBV19	-	TRBJ2-7	CATNDSPEGEQCF	TGTGCTACCAACGACAGCCCAGAGGGCGAGCAGTGCTTC
many	TRBV4-3	TRBD1	TRBJ1-2	CASSQETGESIYYGYTF	TGCGCCAGCAGCCAAGAGACAGGGGAGTCGATCTACTATGGCTACACCTTC
many	TRBV7-2	TRBD2	TRBJ2-7	CASSLVTSGDEQYF	TGTGCCAGCAGCCTCGTGACTAGCGGGGACGAGCAGTACTTC
many	TRBV7-6	-	TRBJ1-6	CASSSSPSRSYNSPLHF	TGTGCCAGCAGTTCATCCCCGAGCCGCTCCTATAATTCACCCCTCCACTTT
-	TRBV19	-	TRBJ2-3	CASSILAGPSTDTQYF	TGTGCCAGTAGTATTCTTGCGGGGCCAAGCACAGATACGCAGTATTTT
many	TRBV15	TRBD1	TRBJ1-1	CATSRERDREAFF	TGTGCCACCAGCAGAGAGAGGGACAGAGAAGCTTTCTTT